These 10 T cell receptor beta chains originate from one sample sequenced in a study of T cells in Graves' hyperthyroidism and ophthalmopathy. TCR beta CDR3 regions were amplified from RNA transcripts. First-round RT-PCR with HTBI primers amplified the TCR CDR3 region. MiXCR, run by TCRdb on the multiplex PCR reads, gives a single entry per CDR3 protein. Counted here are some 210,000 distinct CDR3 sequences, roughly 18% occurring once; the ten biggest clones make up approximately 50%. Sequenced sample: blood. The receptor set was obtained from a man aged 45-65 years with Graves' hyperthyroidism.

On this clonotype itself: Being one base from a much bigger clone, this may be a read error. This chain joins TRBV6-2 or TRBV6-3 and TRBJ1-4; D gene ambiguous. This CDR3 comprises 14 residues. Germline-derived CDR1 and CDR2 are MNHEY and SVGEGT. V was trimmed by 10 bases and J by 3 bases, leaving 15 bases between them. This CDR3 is CATRRGSANEKLFF. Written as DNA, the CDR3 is TGTGCCACCAGGCGGGGTTCGGCTAATGAAAAACTGTTTTTT.

The CDR3 bases are TGTGCCACCAGCGCACGACAGGAGACGAACACCGGGGAGCTGTTTTTT. Translating it yields CATSARQETNTGELFF. This rearrangement joins TRBV15 to TRBJ2-2; D possibly corresponds to TRBD1 (6 bases). The CDR3 covers 16 residues. V dropped 5 bases and J dropped 0 bases, with 13 bases sitting between them. The germline V gene encodes CDR1 LNHNV and CDR2 YYDKDF (reference sequence). The variable domain in full, with the rest retrieved from reference TRBV15 and TRBJ2-2, is DAMVIQNPRYQVTQFGKPVTLSCSQTLNHNVMYWYQQKSSQAPKLLFHYYDKDFNNEADTPDNFQSRRPNTSFCFLDIRSPGLGDTAMYLCATSARQETNTGELFFGEGSRLTVL.

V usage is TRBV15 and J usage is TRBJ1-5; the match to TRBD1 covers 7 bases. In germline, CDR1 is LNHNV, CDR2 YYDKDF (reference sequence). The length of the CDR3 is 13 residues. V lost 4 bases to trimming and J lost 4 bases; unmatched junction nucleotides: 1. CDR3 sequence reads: CATSKGANQPQHF. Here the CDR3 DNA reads TGTGCCACCAGCAAGGGGGCGAATCAGCCCCAGCATTTT.

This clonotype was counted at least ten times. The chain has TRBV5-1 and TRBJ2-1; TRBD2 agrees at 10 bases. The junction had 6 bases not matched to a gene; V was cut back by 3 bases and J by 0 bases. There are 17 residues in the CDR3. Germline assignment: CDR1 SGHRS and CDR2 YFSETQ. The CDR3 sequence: CASSSSLAGNSYNEQFF. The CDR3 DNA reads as TGCGCCAGCAGCTCGTCACTAGCGGGAAACTCCTACAATGAGCAGTTCTTC.

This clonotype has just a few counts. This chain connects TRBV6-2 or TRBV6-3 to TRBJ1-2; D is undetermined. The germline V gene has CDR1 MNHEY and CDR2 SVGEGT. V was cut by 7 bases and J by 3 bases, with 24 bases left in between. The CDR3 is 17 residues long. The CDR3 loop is CASTHFPRAGEDYGYTF. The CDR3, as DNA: TGTGCCAGCACCCACTTCCCTCGGGCAGGTGAGGACTATGGCTACACCTTC.

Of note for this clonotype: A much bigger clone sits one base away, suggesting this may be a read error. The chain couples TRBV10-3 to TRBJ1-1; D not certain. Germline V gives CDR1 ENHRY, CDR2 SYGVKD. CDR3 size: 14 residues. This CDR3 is CAISETELNTEASF. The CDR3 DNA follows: TGTGCCATCAGTGAAACAGAACTGAACACTGAAGCTTCCTTT.

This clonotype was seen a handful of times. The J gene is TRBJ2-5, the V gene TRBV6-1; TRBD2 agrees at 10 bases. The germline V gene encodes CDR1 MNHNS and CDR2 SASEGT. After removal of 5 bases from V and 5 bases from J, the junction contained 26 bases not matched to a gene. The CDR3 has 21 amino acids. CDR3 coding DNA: TGTGCCAGCAGTTACGCACCCGGGGCTAGCGGGAGCTCCTCACAGGGGGAGACCCAGTACTTC. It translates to CASSYAPGASGSSSQGETQYF.

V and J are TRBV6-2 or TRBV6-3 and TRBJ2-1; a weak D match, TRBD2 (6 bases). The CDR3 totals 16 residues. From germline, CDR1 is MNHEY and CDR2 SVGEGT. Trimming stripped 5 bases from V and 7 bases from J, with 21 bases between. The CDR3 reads CASSPPTSGGRNEQFF. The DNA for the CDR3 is TGTGCCAGCAGTCCCCCGACTAGTGGGGGAAGAAATGAGCAGTTCTTC.

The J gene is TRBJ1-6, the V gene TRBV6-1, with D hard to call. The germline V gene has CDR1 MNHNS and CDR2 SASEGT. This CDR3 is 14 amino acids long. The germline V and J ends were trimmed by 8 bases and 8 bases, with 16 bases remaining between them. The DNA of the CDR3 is TGTGCCAGCCTATCGAGGGCTCCGGATTCACCCCTCCACTTT. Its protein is CASLSRAPDSPLHF.

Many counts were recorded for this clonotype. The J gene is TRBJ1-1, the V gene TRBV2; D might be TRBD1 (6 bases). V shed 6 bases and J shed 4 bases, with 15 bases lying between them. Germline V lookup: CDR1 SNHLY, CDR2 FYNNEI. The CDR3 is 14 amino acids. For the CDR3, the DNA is TGTGCCAGCAGCCAGAGCAGGGGAGGCACTGAAGCTTTCTTT. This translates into CASSQSRGGTEAFF.